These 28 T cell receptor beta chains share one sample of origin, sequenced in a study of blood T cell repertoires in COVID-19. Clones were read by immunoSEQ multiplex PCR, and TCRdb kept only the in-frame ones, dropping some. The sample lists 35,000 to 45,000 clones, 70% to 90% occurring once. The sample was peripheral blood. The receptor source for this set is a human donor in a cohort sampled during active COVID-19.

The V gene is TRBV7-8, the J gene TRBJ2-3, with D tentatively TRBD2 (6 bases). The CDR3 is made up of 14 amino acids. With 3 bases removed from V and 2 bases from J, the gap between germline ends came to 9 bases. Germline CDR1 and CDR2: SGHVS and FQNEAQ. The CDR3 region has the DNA TGTGCCAGCAGCTTGCGGGATTTCACAGATACGCAGTATTTT. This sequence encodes CASSLRDFTDTQYF.

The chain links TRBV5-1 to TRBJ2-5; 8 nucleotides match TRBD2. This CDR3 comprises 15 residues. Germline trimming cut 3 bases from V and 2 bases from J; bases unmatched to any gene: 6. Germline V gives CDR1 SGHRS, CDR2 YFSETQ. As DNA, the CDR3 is TGCGCCAGCAGCTATAGCGGGGCCAATCAAGAGACCCAGTACTTC. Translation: CASSYSGANQETQYF. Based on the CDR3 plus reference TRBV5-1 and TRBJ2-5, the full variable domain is KAGVTQTPRYLIKTRGQQVTLSCSPISGHRSVSWYQQTPGQGLQFLFEYFSETQRNKGNFPGRFSGRQFSNSRSEMNVSTLELGDSALYLCASSYSGANQETQYFGPGTRLLVL.

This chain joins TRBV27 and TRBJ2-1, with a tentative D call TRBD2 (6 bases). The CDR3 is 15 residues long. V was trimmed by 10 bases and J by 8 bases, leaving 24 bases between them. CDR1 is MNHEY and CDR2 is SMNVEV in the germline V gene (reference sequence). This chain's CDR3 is CATQTAGLGVYEQFF. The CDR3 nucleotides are TGTGCCACCCAGACCGCGGGGTTGGGGGTCTATGAGCAGTTCTTC.

CDR3 protein: CASRETGGVSYNEQFF. The CDR3, as DNA: TGCGCCAGCCGCGAAACGGGCGGGGTATCCTACAATGAGCAGTTCTTC. The chain uses TRBV4-1 and TRBJ2-1; possibly TRBD2 for D (6 bases). This CDR3 region has 16 residues. Trimming stripped 8 bases from V and 1 base from J, with 18 bases between. In germline, CDR1 is MGHRA, CDR2 YSYEKL.

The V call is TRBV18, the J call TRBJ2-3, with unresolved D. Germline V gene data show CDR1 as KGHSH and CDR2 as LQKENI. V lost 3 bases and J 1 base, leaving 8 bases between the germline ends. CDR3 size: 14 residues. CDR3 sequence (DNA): TGTGCCAGCTCACCTTTCGCGGGCACAGATACGCAGTATTTT. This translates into CASSPFAGTDTQYF.

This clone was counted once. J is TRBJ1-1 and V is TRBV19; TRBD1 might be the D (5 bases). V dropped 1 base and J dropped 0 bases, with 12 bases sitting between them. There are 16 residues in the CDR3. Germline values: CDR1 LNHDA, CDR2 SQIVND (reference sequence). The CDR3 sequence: CASSIVGGAMNTEAFF. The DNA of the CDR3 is TGTGCCAGTAGTATAGTGGGGGGAGCAATGAACACTGAAGCTTTCTTT.

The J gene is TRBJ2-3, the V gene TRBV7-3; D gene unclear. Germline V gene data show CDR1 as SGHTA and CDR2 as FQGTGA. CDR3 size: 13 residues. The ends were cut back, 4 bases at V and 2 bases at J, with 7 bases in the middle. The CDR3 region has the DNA TGTGCCAGCAGCTCGGTAAACACAGATACGCAGTATTTT. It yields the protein CASSSVNTDTQYF.

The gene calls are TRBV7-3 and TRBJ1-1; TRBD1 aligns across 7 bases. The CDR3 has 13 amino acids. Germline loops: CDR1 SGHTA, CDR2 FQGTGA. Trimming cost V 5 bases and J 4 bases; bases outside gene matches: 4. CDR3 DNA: TGTGCCAGCAGCCCACAGGGGAGCACTGAAGCTTTCTTT. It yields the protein CASSPQGSTEAFF.

The CDR3 reads CASSFPGQPTEAFF. The CDR3 DNA follows: TGTGCCAGCAGCTTTCCTGGACAGCCGACTGAAGCTTTCTTT. The chain links TRBV13 to TRBJ1-1; weak D call: TRBD1 (6 bases). The CDR3 contains 14 residues. V was clipped by 3 bases and J by 5 bases, with 13 bases between them. CDR1 PRHDT and CDR2 FYEKMQ come from the germline V gene (reference sequence).

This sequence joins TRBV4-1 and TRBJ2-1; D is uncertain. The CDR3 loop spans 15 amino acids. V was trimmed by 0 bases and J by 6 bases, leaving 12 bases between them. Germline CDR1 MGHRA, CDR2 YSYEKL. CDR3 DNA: TGCGCCAGCAGCCAAGAGGATTTCACTATCAATGAGCAGTTCTTC. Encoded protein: CASSQEDFTINEQFF.

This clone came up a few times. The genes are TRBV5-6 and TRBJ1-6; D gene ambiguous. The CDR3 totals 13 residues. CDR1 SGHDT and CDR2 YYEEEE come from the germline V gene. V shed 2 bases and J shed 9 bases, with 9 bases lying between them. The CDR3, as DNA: TGTGCCAGCAGCTTAGCTCACCCTTCACCCCTCCACTTT. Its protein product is CASSLAHPSPLHF.

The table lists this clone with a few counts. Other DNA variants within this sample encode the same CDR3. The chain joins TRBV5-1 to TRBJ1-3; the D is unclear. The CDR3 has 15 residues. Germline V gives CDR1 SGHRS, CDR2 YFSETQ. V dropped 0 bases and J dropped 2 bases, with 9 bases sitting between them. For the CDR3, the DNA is TGCGCCAGCAGCTTGGAGGGAGGAACTGGAAACACCATATATTTT. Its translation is CASSLEGGTGNTIYF.

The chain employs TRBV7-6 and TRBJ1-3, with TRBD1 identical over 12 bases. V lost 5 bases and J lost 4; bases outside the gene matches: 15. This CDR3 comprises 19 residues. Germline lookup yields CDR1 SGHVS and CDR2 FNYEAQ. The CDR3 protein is CASSPRGTRDRGRGNTIYF. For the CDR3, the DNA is TGTGCCAGCAGCCCACGAGGAACCCGGGACAGGGGGCGCGGAAACACCATATATTTT. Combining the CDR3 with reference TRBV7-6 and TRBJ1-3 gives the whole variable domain GAGVSQSPRYKVTKRGQDVALRCDPISGHVSLYWYRQALGQGPEFLTYFNYEAQQDKSGLPNDRFSAERPEGSISTLTIQRTEQRDSAMYRCASSPRGTRDRGRGNTIYFGEGSWLTVV.

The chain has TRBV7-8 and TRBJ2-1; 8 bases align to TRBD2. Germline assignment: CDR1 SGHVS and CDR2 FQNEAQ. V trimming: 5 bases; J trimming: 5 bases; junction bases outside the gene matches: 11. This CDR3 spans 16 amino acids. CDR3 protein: CASSKLPSGGNNEQFF. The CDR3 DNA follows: TGTGCCAGCAGCAAATTGCCCAGCGGGGGAAACAATGAGCAGTTCTTC.

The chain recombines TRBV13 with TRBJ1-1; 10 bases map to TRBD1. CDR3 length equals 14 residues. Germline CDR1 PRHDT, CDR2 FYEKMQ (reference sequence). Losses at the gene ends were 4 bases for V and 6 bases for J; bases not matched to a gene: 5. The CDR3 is CASSWTGGSSEAFF. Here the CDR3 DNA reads TGTGCCAGCAGCTGGACAGGGGGTTCCTCTGAAGCTTTCTTT.

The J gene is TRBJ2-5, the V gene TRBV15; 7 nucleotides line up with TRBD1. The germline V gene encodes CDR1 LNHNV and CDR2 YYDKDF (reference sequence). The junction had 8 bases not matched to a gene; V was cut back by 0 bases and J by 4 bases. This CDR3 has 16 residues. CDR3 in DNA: TGTGCCACCAGCAGAGATCGGATAGGGGGCATAGAGACCCAGTACTTC. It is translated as CATSRDRIGGIETQYF.

The CDR3 is CASSSPPGQDKFF. For the CDR3, the DNA is TGCGCCAGCAGCAGCCCTCCGGGACAGGATAAATTCTTC. V and J are TRBV5-1 and TRBJ2-1; 8 bases fit TRBD1. V was pared by 4 bases and J by 16 bases, with 13 bases of the junction left unmatched. CDR3 size: 13 residues. Germline CDR1 and CDR2: SGHRS and YFSETQ.

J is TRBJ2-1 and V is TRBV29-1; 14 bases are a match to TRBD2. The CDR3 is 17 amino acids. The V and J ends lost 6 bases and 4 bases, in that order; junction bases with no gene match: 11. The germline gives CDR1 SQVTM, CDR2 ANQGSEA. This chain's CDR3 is CSVPGLAGAPSYNEQFF. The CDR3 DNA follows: TGCAGCGTCCCGGGACTAGCGGGGGCCCCTTCTTACAATGAGCAGTTCTTC.

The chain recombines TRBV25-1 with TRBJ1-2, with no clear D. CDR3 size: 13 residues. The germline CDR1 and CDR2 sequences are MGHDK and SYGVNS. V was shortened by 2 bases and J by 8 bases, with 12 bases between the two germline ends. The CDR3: CASSEGGRRGYTF. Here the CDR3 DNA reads TGTGCCAGCAGTGAAGGCGGCCGTCGGGGCTACACCTTC.

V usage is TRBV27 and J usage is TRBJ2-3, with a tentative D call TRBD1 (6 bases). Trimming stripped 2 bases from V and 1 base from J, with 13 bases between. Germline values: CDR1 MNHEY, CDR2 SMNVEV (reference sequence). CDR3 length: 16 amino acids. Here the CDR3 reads CASSLEGQRRTDTQYF. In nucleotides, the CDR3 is TGTGCCAGCAGTTTAGAGGGACAACGTCGCACAGATACGCAGTATTTT.

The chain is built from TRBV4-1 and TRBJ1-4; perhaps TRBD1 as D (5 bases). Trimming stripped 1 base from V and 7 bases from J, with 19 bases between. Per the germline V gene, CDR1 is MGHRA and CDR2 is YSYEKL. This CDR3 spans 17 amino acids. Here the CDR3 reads CASSQGRQLRLGEKLFF. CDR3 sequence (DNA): TGCGCCAGCAGCCAAGGCCGACAGCTCCGGTTAGGTGAAAAACTGTTTTTT.

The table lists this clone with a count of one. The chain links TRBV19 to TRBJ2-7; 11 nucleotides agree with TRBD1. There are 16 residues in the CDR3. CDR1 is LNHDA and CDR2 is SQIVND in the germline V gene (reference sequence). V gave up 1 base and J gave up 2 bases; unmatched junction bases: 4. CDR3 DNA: TGTGCCAGTAGTATAGCGGGGGGACAGGGGGCCTACGAGCAGTACTTC. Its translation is CASSIAGGQGAYEQYF.

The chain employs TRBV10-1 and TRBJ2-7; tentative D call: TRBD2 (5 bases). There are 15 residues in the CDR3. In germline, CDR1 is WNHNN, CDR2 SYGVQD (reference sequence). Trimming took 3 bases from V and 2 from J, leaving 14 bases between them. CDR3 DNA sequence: TGCGCCAGCAGTGATGGCAGGAGGCCCCCCTACGAGCAGTACTTC. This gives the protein CASSDGRRPPYEQYF.

The CDR3: CASGSRQASGNTIYF. The CDR3 bases are TGTGCTAGTGGTTCCAGACAGGCCTCTGGAAACACCATATATTTT. This sequence joins TRBV12-5 and TRBJ1-3; D possibly corresponds to TRBD1 (6 bases). V was clipped by 4 bases and J by 0 bases, with 10 bases between them. Germline V gene sequence: CDR1 LGHNT, CDR2 FRNRAP. This CDR3 has 15 residues.

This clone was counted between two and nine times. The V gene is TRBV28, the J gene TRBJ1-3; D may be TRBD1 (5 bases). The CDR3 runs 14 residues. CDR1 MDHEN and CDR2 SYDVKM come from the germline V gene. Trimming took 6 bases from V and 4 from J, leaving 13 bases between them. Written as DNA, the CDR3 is TGTGCCAGCAGAGCGGGGACTGTCGGAAACACCATATATTTT. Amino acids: CASRAGTVGNTIYF.

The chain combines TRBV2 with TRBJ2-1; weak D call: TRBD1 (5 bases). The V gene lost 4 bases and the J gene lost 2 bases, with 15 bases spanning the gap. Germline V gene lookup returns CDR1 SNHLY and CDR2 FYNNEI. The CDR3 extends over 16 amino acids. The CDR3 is CASSGGRQGAYNEQFF. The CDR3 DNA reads TGTGCCAGCAGTGGGGGCCGCCAGGGTGCCTACAATGAGCAGTTCTTC.

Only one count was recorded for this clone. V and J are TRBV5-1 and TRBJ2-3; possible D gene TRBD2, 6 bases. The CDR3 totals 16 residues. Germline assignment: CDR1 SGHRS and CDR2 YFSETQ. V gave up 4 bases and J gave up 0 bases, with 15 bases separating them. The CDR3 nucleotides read TGCGCCAGCAGCGGGGGGACCAGTCATAGCACAGATACGCAGTATTTT. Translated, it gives CASSGGTSHSTDTQYF.

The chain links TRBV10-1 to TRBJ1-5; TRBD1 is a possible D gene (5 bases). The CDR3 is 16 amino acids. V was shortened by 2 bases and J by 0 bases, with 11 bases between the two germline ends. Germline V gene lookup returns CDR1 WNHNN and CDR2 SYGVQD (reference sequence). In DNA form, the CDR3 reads TGCGCCAGCAGTGAGCGGGGGTTTTATAGCAATCAGCCCCAGCATTTT. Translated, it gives CASSERGFYSNQPQHF.